Sequencing of this TCR beta chain was carried out in a study of a mutant IDH1 vaccine in newly diagnosed glioma. Note on this clone: Its antigen remains unknown.

Only in-frame clones appear in the TCRdb table, and some are missing; sequencing was by immunoSEQ multiplex PCR. The sample yields about 25,000 clones, about 77% seen once. Sample time point: week 5, during vaccination. Every vaccine dose comprised 300 ug of mutant IDH1 20-mer peptide plus topical imiquimod. V lost 0 bases and J 0 bases, leaving 6 bases between the germline ends. This CDR3 is 15 amino acids long. Looked up from germline, CDR1 is SGDLS and CDR2 is YYNGEE. The receptor was derived from a man between 35 and 55 years old with glioma. The V gene is TRBV9, the J gene TRBJ2-2; D unresolved. The sequencing used PBMCs, collected from a glioma patient whose treatment included an IDH1 peptide vaccine. The CDR3 reads CASSVATANTGELFF. In nucleotides, the CDR3 is TGTGCCAGCAGCGTAGCCACGGCGAACACCGGGGAGCTGTTTTTT. Looking up the rest from reference TRBV9 and TRBJ2-2 gives the full variable domain: DSGVTQTPKHLITATGQRVTLRCSPRSGDLSVYWYQQSLDQGLQFLIQYYNGEERAKGNILERFSAQQFPDLHSELNLSSLELGDSALYFCASSVATANTGELFFGEGSRLTVL.